Listed here are 32 T cell receptor beta chains from one sample, sequenced in a study of control samples from healthy donors and cancer patients. Produced via immunoSEQ multiplex PCR; TCRdb's table is partial and in-frame only. Altogether roughly 200,000 clones are present, around 93% being singletons, with the ten largest covering roughly 1.9%. Sequencing input: blood. These receptors all stem from a man aged 25 to 45 in good health.

CDR3 nucleotide sequence: TGCGCCAGCAGTGAAGCAGGAACTTACGAGCAGTACTTC. Amino acid sequence: CASSEAGTYEQYF. V usage is TRBV10-1 and J usage is TRBJ2-7; D is undetermined. The CDR3 runs to 13 residues. Per the germline V gene, CDR1 is WNHNN and CDR2 is SYGVQD (reference sequence). Trimming pared 3 bases from V and 4 bases from J, leaving 10 bases between.

V gene TRBV10-3 combines with J gene TRBJ1-3, with D perhaps matching TRBD1 (5 bases). Trimming removed 6 bases from V and 3 bases from J, with 6 bases in between. Germline V CDR1 and CDR2: ENHRY, SYGVKD. This CDR3 is built from 12 residues. CDR3 sequence: CAIRGDGNTIYF. The CDR3 region has the DNA TGTGCCATCAGAGGGGATGGAAACACCATATATTTT.

The V gene is TRBV7-9, the J gene TRBJ2-2; weak D call: TRBD1 (7 bases). CDR3 length: 14 amino acids. Trimming removed 5 bases from V and 4 bases from J, with 11 bases in between. From germline, CDR1 is SEHNR and CDR2 FQNEAQ (reference sequence). Here the CDR3 DNA reads TGTGCCAGCAGCCCCCAGGGGGGCACCGGGGAGCTGTTTTTT. Translating it yields CASSPQGGTGELFF.

V is TRBV2 and J is TRBJ1-1; D is unclear. The V end lost 6 bases, the J end lost 4 bases, and 9 bases lay between the germline ends. The germline V gene encodes CDR1 SNHLY and CDR2 FYNNEI. The CDR3 has 12 residues. The CDR3 spells CASRHSGTEAFF. The CDR3 DNA reads as TGTGCCAGCAGACACAGTGGCACTGAAGCTTTCTTT. The whole variable domain, filled in from reference TRBV2 and TRBJ1-1, reads EPEVTQTPSHQVTQMGQEVILRCVPISNHLYFYWYRQILGQKVEFLVSFYNNEISEKSEIFDDQFSVERPDGSNFTLKIRSTKLEDSAMYFCASRHSGTEAFFGQGTRLTVV.

The chain couples TRBV5-6 to TRBJ1-1; 9 positions match TRBD1. V dropped 4 bases and J dropped 4; count of bases not matched to a gene: 2. Germline lookup yields CDR1 SGHDT and CDR2 YYEEEE. This CDR3 spans 13 amino acids. The CDR3 protein is CASSTTGGTEAFF. In nucleotides, the CDR3 is TGTGCCAGCAGCACGACAGGGGGCACTGAAGCTTTCTTT.

The chain recombines TRBV7-9 with TRBJ2-1, with TRBD1 matching 7 bases. Germline trimming cut 4 bases from V and 11 bases from J; bases unmatched to any gene: 11. Germline loops: CDR1 SEHNR, CDR2 FQNEAQ (reference sequence). This CDR3 region has 14 residues. The CDR3: CASSSGQEAPKQFF. The CDR3 DNA follows: TGTGCCAGCAGCTCCGGACAGGAAGCCCCGAAGCAGTTCTTC.

The count of this clone is one. This chain joins TRBV3-1 (or the pseudogene TRBV3-2) and TRBJ1-2; D uncertain. From germline, CDR1 is LGHDT and CDR2 YNNKEL (reference sequence). The CDR3 sequence is 15 residues long. The V and J ends lost 0 bases and 6 bases respectively, with 14 bases between them. The CDR3 reads CASSQDSREENGYTF. CDR3 nucleotide sequence: TGTGCCAGCAGCCAAGATTCGAGGGAGGAGAATGGCTACACCTTC.

The V call is TRBV27, the J call TRBJ2-7, with D hard to call. The CDR3 runs to 14 residues. Germline V gene data show CDR1 as MNHEY and CDR2 as SMNVEV (reference sequence). The V and J ends lost 3 bases and 3 bases respectively, with 12 bases between them. CDR3 loop: CASSLAAGYYEQYF. CDR3 nucleotides: TGTGCCAGCAGTTTGGCAGCTGGGTACTACGAGCAGTACTTC.

This clone was counted between two and nine times. This chain links TRBV7-3 with TRBJ2-2; D might be TRBD2 (5 bases). With 5 bases removed from V and 8 bases from J, the gap between germline ends came to 18 bases. The germline V gene has CDR1 SGHTA and CDR2 FQGTGA. The CDR3 runs to 15 residues. DNA of the CDR3: TGTGCCAGCAGCGCCGCCAGGACCGGGGTGGGGGAGCTGTTTTTT. Residues: CASSAARTGVGELFF.

The chain links TRBV30 to TRBJ2-4; TRBD1 is a possible D gene (5 bases). V lost 4 bases and J 6 bases, leaving 13 bases between the germline ends. The CDR3 is 13 residues long. The germline V gene encodes CDR1 GTSNPN and CDR2 SVGIG (reference sequence). CDR3 DNA sequence: TGTGCCTGGAATTTTAATCAGGGAAACATTCAGTACTTC. It codes for CAWNFNQGNIQYF.

The rearrangement links TRBV7-3 to TRBJ2-3; 11 bases agree with TRBD2. Trimming cost V 4 bases and J 2 bases; bases outside gene matches: 11. CDR1 SGHTA and CDR2 FQGTGA come from the germline V gene. The CDR3 sequence is 18 residues long. The CDR3 sequence is CASSSRTGTSGDTDTQYF. CDR3 in DNA: TGTGCCAGCAGCTCCCGAACCGGGACTAGCGGAGACACAGATACGCAGTATTTT.

The chain carries TRBV11-3 and TRBJ2-7; 7 bases fit TRBD2. CDR1 is SGHNT, CDR2 YENEEA, per germline. With 6 bases clipped from V and 5 bases from J, the junction kept 7 bases outside the gene matches. The CDR3 sequence is 13 residues long. The CDR3 loop reads CASSRGLGDEQYF. The DNA of the CDR3 is TGTGCCAGCAGTCGTGGACTAGGCGACGAGCAGTACTTC.

This chain links TRBV5-1 with TRBJ1-2; D is undetermined. In germline, CDR1 is SGHRS, CDR2 YFSETQ. Trimming took off 5 bases at V and 5 bases at J, with 19 bases between the two ends. The CDR3 is made up of 15 amino acids. CDR3 bases: TGCGCCAGCAGTCTACTCCCGGACGGCGATTATGGCTACACCTTC. It codes for CASSLLPDGDYGYTF. The whole variable domain, filled in from reference TRBV5-1 and TRBJ1-2, reads KAGVTQTPRYLIKTRGQQVTLSCSPISGHRSVSWYQQTPGQGLQFLFEYFSETQRNKGNFPGRFSGRQFSNSRSEMNVSTLELGDSALYLCASSLLPDGDYGYTFGSGTRLTVV.

CDR3 nucleotide sequence: TGTGCCAGCAGCACTCTACAGGGGCCCGTTGGGACTGAAGCTTTCTTT. Its protein is CASSTLQGPVGTEAFF. V gene TRBV7-9 combines with J gene TRBJ1-1; TRBD1 agrees at 7 bases. V trimming: 5 bases; J trimming: 5 bases; junction bases outside the gene matches: 14. CDR1 is SEHNR, CDR2 FQNEAQ, per germline (reference sequence). This CDR3 has 16 amino acids.

V usage is TRBV11-2 and J usage is TRBJ2-7, with 8 bases identical to TRBD1. Germline-derived CDR1 and CDR2 are SGHAT and FQNNGV. V was pared by 0 bases and J by 5 bases, with 9 bases of the junction left unmatched. This CDR3 region has 16 residues. For the CDR3, the DNA is TGTGCCAGCAGCTTAGAGAGGACAGGGAGGACGGACGAGCAGTACTTC. Translation gives CASSLERTGRTDEQYF. Drawing the rest from reference TRBV11-2 and TRBJ2-7, the complete variable domain is EAGVAQSPRYKIIEKRQSVAFWCNPISGHATLYWYQQILGQGPKLLIQFQNNGVVDDSQLPKDRFSAERLKGVDSTLKIQPAKLEDSAVYLCASSLERTGRTDEQYFGPGTRLTVT.

The chain carries TRBV7-9 and TRBJ2-5, with a possible D match to TRBD2 (6 bases). The CDR3 extends over 14 amino acids. CDR1 is SEHNR, CDR2 FQNEAQ, per germline (reference sequence). The ends were cut back, 3 bases at V and 2 bases at J, with 10 bases in the middle. This CDR3 reads CASSFAGSQETQYF. The CDR3 DNA reads as TGTGCCAGCAGCTTCGCGGGGTCTCAAGAGACCCAGTACTTC.

The chain couples TRBV14 to TRBJ1-2; a possible D gene is TRBD1 (5 bases). Germline assignment: CDR1 SGHDN and CDR2 FVKESK. CDR3 size: 14 residues. V shed 1 base and J shed 8 bases, with 14 bases lying between them. The CDR3 bases are TGTGCCAGCAGCCAAGCCCCCCGATGGGGGGGCTACACCTTC. The encoded protein is CASSQAPRWGGYTF.

This clone was recorded only once. This sequence joins TRBV3-1 (or the pseudogene TRBV3-2) and TRBJ1-1; unclear D gene. V lost 0 bases to trimming and J lost 0 bases, with 8 bases between them. The germline gives CDR1 LGHDT, CDR2 YNNKEL (reference sequence). This CDR3 has 15 amino acids. The CDR3: CASSQEVTMNTEAFF. The CDR3 DNA reads as TGTGCCAGCAGCCAAGAGGTGACTATGAACACTGAAGCTTTCTTT.

Judged by abundance, this clone is medium-sized. This chain's CDR3 is CASSQLAGGINEQFF. The CDR3 nucleotides are TGTGCCAGCAGCCAGTTAGCGGGGGGTATCAATGAGCAGTTCTTC. The chain couples TRBV4-2 to TRBJ2-1; 10 bases fit TRBD2. J was trimmed by 6 bases and V by 3 bases; bases with no gene match: 5. CDR3 size: 15 residues. Germline CDR1 and CDR2: LGHNA and YNFKEQ.

The rearrangement joins TRBV4-1 to TRBJ2-5; either TRBD1 or TRBD2 may fit D (5 bases each). Germline CDR1 is MGHRA and CDR2 is YSYEKL. The CDR3 is 15 residues long. Between the trimmed V and J ends, which lost 3 bases and 5 bases, there was a span of 16 bases. The CDR3 DNA reads TGCGCCAGCAGCCAGAAGGAATGGGGCGGGGAGACCCAGTACTTC. Encoded protein: CASSQKEWGGETQYF.

V gene TRBV6-5 combines with J gene TRBJ2-2; D is unclear. Germline CDR1 is MNHEY and CDR2 is SVGAGI. The CDR3 totals 13 residues. Deletions cut 0 bases from V and 6 bases from J, with 5 bases between. The DNA for the CDR3 is TGTGCCAGCAGTTACTCGACTCCCGGGGAGCTGTTTTTT. The encoded protein is CASSYSTPGELFF.

The rearrangement uses TRBV10-3 and TRBJ2-2; D perhaps matches TRBD2 (6 bases). In germline, CDR1 is ENHRY, CDR2 SYGVKD. The V and J ends lost 11 bases and 4 bases respectively, with 14 bases between them. The CDR3 spans 13 residues. CDR3 loop: CAAGGQVTGELFF. CDR3 in DNA: TGTGCCGCCGGGGGTCAGGTCACCGGGGAGCTGTTTTTT.

V and J are TRBV4-1 and TRBJ1-5; 7 nucleotides match TRBD1. Germline-derived CDR1 and CDR2 are MGHRA and YSYEKL. The CDR3 is 15 amino acids. The V segment lost 4 bases and the J segment 4 bases; nucleotides outside the gene matches: 7. The CDR3 sequence: CASSPGRGQNQPQHF. The CDR3 DNA is TGCGCCAGCAGCCCCGGAAGGGGGCAGAATCAGCCCCAGCATTTT.

The chain joins TRBV6-5 to TRBJ1-1; no reliable D call. The CDR3 covers 13 residues. The V gene lost 7 bases and the J gene lost 0 bases, with 9 bases spanning the gap. CDR1 and CDR2 from the germline V gene are MNHEY and SVGAGI. The CDR3 DNA reads TGTGCCAGCAACCCTCTTATGAACACTGAAGCTTTCTTT. This sequence encodes CASNPLMNTEAFF.

This chain connects TRBV6-1 to TRBJ1-5; 7 bases are a match to TRBD1. Germline lookup yields CDR1 MNHNS and CDR2 SASEGT. J was trimmed by 2 bases and V by 2 bases; bases with no gene match: 6. This CDR3 has 16 residues. The CDR3 sequence: CASSELEGQGNQPQHF. For the CDR3, the DNA is TGTGCCAGCAGTGAATTGGAAGGACAGGGCAATCAGCCCCAGCATTTT.

V and J are TRBV3-1 (or the pseudogene TRBV3-2) and TRBJ2-2; D ambiguous. In germline, CDR1 is LGHDT, CDR2 YNNKEL (reference sequence). The V and J ends lost 3 bases and 0 bases respectively, with 2 bases between them. The CDR3 sequence is 13 residues long. The CDR3 sequence: CASSHSNTGELFF. The CDR3 DNA is TGTGCCAGCAGCCACTCGAACACCGGGGAGCTGTTTTTT.

The J gene is TRBJ1-4, the V gene TRBV27, with D perhaps TRBD1 (6 bases). The CDR3 is made up of 15 amino acids. Trimming removed 5 bases from V and 3 bases from J, with 13 bases in between. Germline CDR1 MNHEY, CDR2 SMNVEV (reference sequence). The CDR3 nucleotides read TGTGCCAGCAGTCGTCTGACAGGTCCTAATGAAAAACTGTTTTTT. This codes for CASSRLTGPNEKLFF.

The rearrangement joins TRBV29-1 to TRBJ2-5; possibly TRBD2 for D (7 bases). The V end was cut by 8 bases, the J end by 1 base, with 23 bases between. The CDR3 consists of 16 residues. Germline loops: CDR1 SQVTM, CDR2 ANQGSEA. CDR3 protein: CSLAGGQGNFQETQYF. The CDR3 coding sequence is TGCAGCCTCGCCGGGGGGCAGGGTAACTTCCAAGAGACCCAGTACTTC.

The chain combines TRBV5-6 with TRBJ2-1, with D possibly TRBD2 on 5 matching bases. Germline CDR1 is SGHDT and CDR2 is YYEEEE. The CDR3 totals 19 residues. Trimming removed 1 base from V and 0 bases from J, with 20 bases in between. The CDR3: CASSLLGVGRASSYNEQFF. CDR3 bases: TGTGCCAGCAGCTTGCTTGGGGTCGGGCGGGCGAGCTCCTACAATGAGCAGTTCTTC.

The J gene is TRBJ2-1, the V gene TRBV6-5; TRBD2 aligns across 12 bases. Germline lookup yields CDR1 MNHEY and CDR2 SVGAGI. The CDR3 is made up of 15 amino acids. After removal of 5 bases from V and 9 bases from J, the junction contained 8 bases not matched to a gene. This chain's CDR3 is CASSPRTSGEGEQFF. CDR3 DNA: TGTGCCAGCAGTCCGCGGACTAGCGGGGAGGGTGAGCAGTTCTTC.

This chain joins TRBV6-5 and TRBJ2-1, with 7 bases matching TRBD1. V was pared by 10 bases and J by 2 bases, with 5 bases of the junction left unmatched. This CDR3 has 13 amino acids. Germline-derived CDR1 and CDR2 are MNHEY and SVGAGI. The CDR3 here is CATGDRAYNEQFF. CDR3 DNA: TGTGCCACCGGCGACAGGGCCTACAATGAGCAGTTCTTC.

The chain recombines TRBV19 with TRBJ2-3, with 7 bases that match TRBD1. This CDR3 has 15 amino acids. From germline, CDR1 is LNHDA and CDR2 SQIVND (reference sequence). V lost 4 bases to trimming and J lost 4 bases; unmatched junction nucleotides: 8. CDR3 region: CASSTTGARADTQYF. The CDR3 DNA sequence: TGTGCCAGTAGTACCACAGGGGCGAGAGCAGATACGCAGTATTTT.